These 22 T cell receptor beta chains share one sample of origin, sequenced in a study of vaccination and CD4 T cells after COVID-19. TCRdb reprocessed the PCR reads via MiXCR and lists one record per CDR3 protein. The sample records 20,000 to 25,000 distinct CDR3 sequences, 58% being singletons. The specimen was CD4+ T cells from blood, collected before SARS-CoV-2 vaccination. The receptors shown here come from a human donor who had recovered from COVID-19.

The chain joins TRBV6-5 to TRBJ2-1; D unresolved. From germline, CDR1 is MNHEY and CDR2 SVGAGI. Trimming left V 0 bases short and J 4 bases short, with 13 bases between. This CDR3 region has 16 residues. As DNA, the CDR3 is TGTGCCAGCAGTTACTCGCCGAGCCCACCATACAATGAGCAGTTCTTC. Its protein is CASSYSPSPPYNEQFF.

V is TRBV20-1 and J is TRBJ2-5; 7 bases map to TRBD1. Germline V lookup: CDR1 DFQATT, CDR2 SNEGSKA (reference sequence). There are 16 residues in the CDR3. J was trimmed by 2 bases and V by 1 base; bases with no gene match: 10. The CDR3, as DNA: TGCAGTGCTAGAGGTCAGACAGGGAACCGGCAAGAGACCCAGTACTTC. Translating gives CSARGQTGNRQETQYF.

Only one count was recorded for this clonotype. The chain links TRBV30 to TRBJ1-1, with D hard to call. The CDR3 is made up of 15 amino acids. The V gene's germline CDR1 is GTSNPN and CDR2 SVGIG (reference sequence). With 0 bases removed from V and 0 bases from J, the gap between germline ends came to 11 bases. CDR3 nucleotide sequence: TGTGCCTGGAGTGTAGCGGACCTTATGAACACTGAAGCTTTCTTT. Protein: CAWSVADLMNTEAFF.

The V call is TRBV12-3 or TRBV12-4, the J call TRBJ2-1, with a tentative D call TRBD2 (6 bases). V shed 5 bases and J shed 3 bases, with 14 bases lying between them. This CDR3 is 15 amino acids long. The DNA for the CDR3 is TGTGCCAGCAGTCAAGACGGGGGAAACTACAATGAGCAGTTCTTC. Amino acids: CASSQDGGNYNEQFF.

This chain joins TRBV6-1 and TRBJ2-1; 9 nucleotides match TRBD2. The tail of the sequence fits TRBJ2-7 better, so the J call may be wrong. CDR1 and CDR2 from the germline V gene are MNHNS and SASEGT. The CDR3 runs 16 residues. The CDR3 DNA is TGTGCCAGCAGTGAAGCGGGGGTGTTAGCGGGGGAAAAGCAGTACTTC. Its protein product is CASSEAGVLAGEKQYF.

The chain employs TRBV29-1 and TRBJ2-5; D may correspond to TRBD1 or TRBD2 (5 bases each). This CDR3 is 14 amino acids long. The ends were cut back, 7 bases at V and 4 bases at J, with 19 bases in the middle. Germline CDR1 reads SQVTM; CDR2 reads ANQGSEA. This CDR3 reads CSAVFQAGTETQYF. CDR3 coding DNA: TGCAGCGCCGTATTTCAGGCAGGGACAGAGACCCAGTACTTC.

This chain links TRBV2 with TRBJ2-1, with TRBD2 matching over 11 bases. Germline assignment: CDR1 SNHLY and CDR2 FYNNEI. CDR3 length: 15 amino acids. Trimming cost V 6 bases and J 4 bases; bases outside gene matches: 5. CDR3 protein: CASRGGTSGYNEQFF. DNA for the CDR3: TGTGCCAGCAGGGGAGGGACTAGCGGATACAATGAGCAGTTCTTC. The complete variable domain, with remaining parts taken from reference TRBV2 and TRBJ2-1, reads EPEVTQTPSHQVTQMGQEVILRCVPISNHLYFYWYRQILGQKVEFLVSFYNNEISEKSEIFDDQFSVERPDGSNFTLKIRSTKLEDSAMYFCASRGGTSGYNEQFFGPGTRLTVL.

This sequence joins TRBV6-2 or TRBV6-3 and TRBJ2-2; 9 bases are a match to TRBD2. Germline V gives CDR1 MNHEY, CDR2 SVGEGT. With 0 bases clipped from V and 2 bases from J, the junction kept 1 base outside the gene matches. The CDR3 has 16 residues. The CDR3 loop is CASSYSTSGNTGELFF. CDR3 nucleotides: TGTGCCAGCAGTTACTCGACTAGCGGTAACACCGGGGAGCTGTTTTTT.

This chain links TRBV7-2 with TRBJ1-2, with D uncertain. This CDR3 contains 13 residues. V shed 1 base and J shed 3 bases, with 6 bases lying between them. The germline V gene encodes CDR1 SGHTA and CDR2 FQGNSA. The CDR3, as DNA: TGTGCCAGCAGCTTAGGGACCGACTATGGCTACACCTTC. Its translation is CASSLGTDYGYTF.

The chain employs TRBV28 and TRBJ1-5; TRBD1 aligns across 7 bases. From germline, CDR1 is MDHEN and CDR2 SYDVKM. Trimming at V came to 6 bases and at J to 0 bases, leaving 5 bases not matched to a gene. This CDR3 is 15 amino acids long. Written as DNA, the CDR3 is TGTGCCAGCAGGGGGACAGCTTATAGCAATCAGCCCCAGCATTTT. Translating it yields CASRGTAYSNQPQHF.

V and J are TRBV21-1 and TRBJ1-5; the DNA was not used to check the table's D call, TRBD1. TRBV21-1 counts as a pseudogene. This CDR3 is built from 16 residues. CDR3 sequence: CASSKEGQYSNQPQHF. In DNA form, the CDR3 reads TGTGCCAGCAGCAAAGAGGGACAGTATAGCAATCAGCCCCAGCATTTT.

The rearrangement links TRBV2 to TRBJ2-7, with TRBD2 matching 9 bases. CDR1 and CDR2 from the germline V gene are SNHLY and FYNNEI. The trim removed 5 bases at V and 2 bases at J, leaving 7 bases unmatched. This CDR3 has 15 amino acids. CDR3 in amino acids: CASSSSGNSTYEQYF. CDR3 DNA sequence: TGTGCCAGCAGTTCTAGCGGGAACAGCACCTACGAGCAGTACTTC. Full variable domain (rest looked up from reference TRBV2 and TRBJ2-7): EPEVTQTPSHQVTQMGQEVILRCVPISNHLYFYWYRQILGQKVEFLVSFYNNEISEKSEIFDDQFSVERPDGSNFTLKIRSTKLEDSAMYFCASSSSGNSTYEQYFGPGTRLTVT.

The chain recombines TRBV6-2 or TRBV6-3 with TRBJ1-1; D possibly corresponds to TRBD1 (5 bases). This CDR3 region has 11 residues. V shed 11 bases and J shed 1 base, with 8 bases lying between them. CDR1 is MNHEY, CDR2 SVGEGT, per germline. CDR3 bases: TGTGCCTGCGGACAGAACACTGAAGCTTTCTTT. It encodes CACGQNTEAFF.

This clonotype was seen a single time. The chain joins TRBV11-2 to TRBJ2-5, with D unclear. With 0 bases removed from V and 5 bases from J, the gap between germline ends came to 7 bases. The CDR3 is 13 amino acids. In germline, CDR1 is SGHAT, CDR2 FQNNGV. For the CDR3, the DNA is TGTGCCAGCAGCTTAGATCCCGCTGAGACCCAGTACTTC. It yields the protein CASSLDPAETQYF. Full variable domain (missing parts from reference TRBV11-2 and TRBJ2-5): EAGVAQSPRYKIIEKRQSVAFWCNPISGHATLYWYQQILGQGPKLLIQFQNNGVVDDSQLPKDRFSAERLKGVDSTLKIQPAKLEDSAVYLCASSLDPAETQYFGPGTRLLVL.

The chain recombines TRBV20-1 with TRBJ2-1, with 9 bases fitting TRBD2. J was trimmed by 3 bases and V by 6 bases; bases with no gene match: 21. Germline assignment: CDR1 DFQATT and CDR2 SNEGSKA (reference sequence). The CDR3 covers 19 residues. CDR3 nucleotide sequence: TGCAGTGCAAGAAGAGCCGGGACTAGCAGGAATGACTTCTACAATGAGCAGTTCTTC. Translated, it gives CSARRAGTSRNDFYNEQFF.

The rearrangement links TRBV10-3 to TRBJ1-1; tentatively, D is TRBD1 (6 bases). Germline V gene data show CDR1 as ENHRY and CDR2 as SYGVKD. V was trimmed by 10 bases and J by 6 bases, leaving 15 bases between them. This CDR3 is 12 amino acids long. CDR3 bases: TGTGCCACCGCAGGGGATAACGCTGAAGCTTTCTTT. Translated: CATAGDNAEAFF.

The chain carries TRBV6-1 and TRBJ2-3; the D gene is possibly TRBD1 (5 bases). Germline CDR1 is MNHNS and CDR2 is SASEGT. Trimming took off 5 bases at V and 4 bases at J, with 10 bases between the two ends. The CDR3 covers 13 residues. CDR3 residues: CASSLQGPDTQYF. The CDR3 DNA reads as TGTGCCAGCAGTCTGCAGGGTCCAGATACGCAGTATTTT.

The chain couples TRBV20-1 to TRBJ1-1, with 12 bases aligning to TRBD1. The CDR3 covers 13 residues. Germline assignment: CDR1 DFQATT and CDR2 SNEGSKA (reference sequence). J gave up 8 bases and V 6 bases, and 7 bases lay outside the gene matches. The CDR3 protein is CSAGDRGLGEAFF. The DNA of the CDR3 is TGCAGTGCGGGGGACAGGGGGCTTGGCGAAGCTTTCTTT.

This chain joins TRBV20-1 and TRBJ1-2; 9 bases match TRBD1. The V and J ends lost 0 bases and 5 bases, in that order; junction bases with no gene match: 7. Per the germline V gene, CDR1 is DFQATT and CDR2 is SNEGSKA (reference sequence). This CDR3 contains 15 residues. DNA for the CDR3: TGCAGTGCTAGAGATTTCATCGGGACAGGGTATGGCTACACCTTC. It yields the protein CSARDFIGTGYGYTF.

This clonotype appeared once. The V gene is TRBV7-2, the J gene TRBJ2-3; no reliable D call. Trimming shortened V by 5 bases and J by 5 bases, and 11 bases separated the two germline ends. Germline V CDR1 and CDR2: SGHTA, FQGNSA. The CDR3 consists of 13 residues. Written as DNA, the CDR3 is TGTGCCAGCAGCAACTTGTATGGAGATACGCAGTATTTT. Its translation is CASSNLYGDTQYF.

This clonotype was found a few times. This chain connects TRBV20-1 to TRBJ2-1; 8 bases are a match to TRBD1. Losses at the gene ends were 6 bases for V and 5 bases for J; bases not matched to a gene: 15. The CDR3 consists of 16 residues. Germline V lookup: CDR1 DFQATT, CDR2 SNEGSKA (reference sequence). The CDR3: CSATTGGVPGHNEQFF. CDR3 nucleotide sequence: TGCAGTGCAACAACAGGGGGTGTTCCCGGACACAATGAGCAGTTCTTC.

This rearrangement joins TRBV6-2 or TRBV6-3 to TRBJ2-1; 7 bases are a match to TRBD2. Germline V gene data show CDR1 as MNHEY and CDR2 as SVGEGT. J was trimmed by 8 bases and V by 7 bases; bases with no gene match: 5. The length of the CDR3 is 12 residues. The CDR3 DNA reads TGTGCCAGCAAACCGAGCGGGGATGAGCAGTTCTTC. It is translated as CASKPSGDEQFF.